The entry below describes one T cell receptor beta chain. Cohorts were assigned according to the clinical history that participants reported. This CDR3 spans 13 amino acids. The V end lost 1 base, the J end lost 13 bases, and 13 bases lay between the germline ends. Germline V gives CDR1 SGHTA, CDR2 FQGNSA. The data stem from a study of blood T cell repertoires in COVID-19. The data were produced by immunoSEQ multiplex PCR, yet TCRdb's version contains in-frame clones alone and is incomplete. The table includes under 300,000 clones, roughly nine tenths detected once. The chain uses TRBV7-2 and TRBJ1-4, with D perhaps matching TRBD1 (6 bases). The sequencing input was PBMCs or T cells enriched from blood (not recorded which). This receptor was identified in a woman between 18 and 29 years old who had recovered from COVID-19. The CDR3 DNA sequence: TGTGCCAGCAGCTTAGAGTGGCAGGGGAGACTGTTTTTT. Its protein is CASSLEWQGRLFF.